The T cell receptor (beta chain) under discussion was sequenced for a study of cytomegalovirus exposure and HLA in healthy donors. CDR3 size: 15 residues. Deletions cut 3 bases from V and 1 base from J, with 12 bases between. In germline, CDR1 is LGHNA, CDR2 YSLEER. PCR used 60 Vbeta primers and 13 Jbeta primers. Only in-frame clones appear in the TCRdb table, and some are missing; sequencing was by immunoSEQ multiplex PCR. The sample has under 120,000 clones, and its top ten clones hold 0.5% to 0.7%. The source is a man aged 45-65 years in good health and CMV-seronegative. This chain joins TRBV4-3 and TRBJ2-5; D is possibly TRBD2 (7 bases). The sequencing sample was made of PBMCs. CDR3 sequence reads: CASSQFRGAQETQYF. For the CDR3, the DNA is TGCGCCAGCAGCCAGTTTCGGGGGGCCCAAGAGACCCAGTACTTC.